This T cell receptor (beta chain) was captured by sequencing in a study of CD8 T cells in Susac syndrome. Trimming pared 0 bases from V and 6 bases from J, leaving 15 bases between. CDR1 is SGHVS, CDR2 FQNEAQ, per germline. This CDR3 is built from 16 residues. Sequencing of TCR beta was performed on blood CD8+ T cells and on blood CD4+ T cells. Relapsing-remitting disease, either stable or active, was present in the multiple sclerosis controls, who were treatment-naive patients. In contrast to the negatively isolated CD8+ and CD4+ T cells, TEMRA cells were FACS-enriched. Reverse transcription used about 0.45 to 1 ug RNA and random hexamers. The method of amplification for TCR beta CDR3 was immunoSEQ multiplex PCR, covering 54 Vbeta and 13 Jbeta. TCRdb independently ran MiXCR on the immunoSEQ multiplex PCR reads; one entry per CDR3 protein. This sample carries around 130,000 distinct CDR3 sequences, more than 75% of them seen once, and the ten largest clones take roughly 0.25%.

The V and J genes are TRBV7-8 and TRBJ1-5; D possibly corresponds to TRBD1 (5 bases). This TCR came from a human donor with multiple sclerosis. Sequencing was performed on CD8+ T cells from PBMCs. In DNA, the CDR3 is TGTGCCAGCAGCTTAGCGGGGCAGCCCAGGGCTCAGCCCCAGCATTTT. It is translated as CASSLAGQPRAQPQHF.